Listed here is a single T cell receptor (beta chain). The antigen is not known. The sample originates from a study of shared clonotypes between healthy human individuals. Here immunoSEQ multiplex PCR was the method, and the copy in TCRdb shows in-frame clones only, minus some. The data show about 530,000 clones, about 95% seen once. General study findings and limits: Non-shared clonotypes had lower generation probabilities than those shared by all four donors.

The receptor's source is a woman aged 25 to 39 in good health. The sequencing sample was made of naive CD4+ T cells sorted from blood. Subset specified: CD45RA+ positively selected.

The chain's CDR3 is CASSVFLISNQPQHF. CDR3 DNA: TGTGCCAGTAGTGTATTCCTGATTAGCAATCAGCCCCAGCATTTT. The genes are TRBV19 and TRBJ1-5; D gene unclear. Germline CDR1 reads LNHDA; CDR2 reads SQIVND (reference sequence). The V gene lost 5 bases and the J gene lost 0 bases, with 11 bases spanning the gap. The CDR3 contains 15 residues.